The 30 T cell receptor beta chains given below trace back to one sample, sequenced in a study of identical twins. TCRdb re-called the 5' RACE reads through MiXCR, storing one row per CDR3 protein. The table lists roughly 490,000 distinct CDR3 sequences, roughly an eighth of them singletons. A further study also used this sample, focusing on yellow fever vaccine responses in identical twins.

Sequenced material: CD4+ T cells sorted from blood. All receptors derive from a young woman in good health.

V and J are TRBV5-1 and TRBJ2-5, with D tentatively TRBD1 (6 bases). The CDR3 contains 13 residues. In germline, CDR1 is SGHRS, CDR2 YFSETQ. V dropped 1 base and J dropped 5 bases, with 9 bases sitting between them. The CDR3 region is CASSLQGFETQYF. The CDR3 DNA sequence: TGCGCCAGCAGCTTGCAGGGGTTCGAGACCCAGTACTTC.

This clonotype has ten or more counts. The chain joins TRBV20-1 to TRBJ2-5, with D possibly called TRBD1 or TRBD2 (5 bases each). Germline assignment: CDR1 DFQATT and CDR2 SNEGSKA (reference sequence). The V gene lost 4 bases and the J gene lost 3 bases, with 18 bases spanning the gap. The CDR3 extends over 15 amino acids. DNA of the CDR3: TGCAGTGCTAAGAATCCCGGGACCGCTGAAGAGACCCAGTACTTC. Its translation: CSAKNPGTAEETQYF.

The chain is built from TRBV5-4 and TRBJ1-1; 9 bases map to TRBD1. Germline V gene sequence: CDR1 SGHNT, CDR2 YYREEE (reference sequence). J lost 9 bases, V lost 4 bases, and 7 bases had no gene match. This CDR3 spans 13 amino acids. CDR3 residues: CASSAQGAVKAFF. DNA for the CDR3: TGTGCCAGCAGCGCACAGGGGGCGGTCAAAGCTTTCTTT.

V and J are TRBV24-1 and TRBJ2-6; D is possibly TRBD2 (7 bases). This CDR3 has 20 residues. Trimming cost V 4 bases and J 0 bases, with 21 bases left between them. From germline, CDR1 is KGHDR and CDR2 SFDVKD. The CDR3, as DNA: TGTGCCACCAGTGACCGCGGGGGCGCCGGGGGCCCCTCTGGGGCCAACGTCCTGACTTTC. It encodes CATSDRGGAGGPSGANVLTF.

The sample holds a few counts of this clonotype. V and J are TRBV6-1 and TRBJ1-5, with D perhaps TRBD1 (5 bases). Trimming removed 6 bases from V and 6 bases from J, with 18 bases in between. There are 15 residues in the CDR3. The germline V gene has CDR1 MNHNS and CDR2 SASEGT. The CDR3 DNA is TGTGCCAGCAGAACTAGGGACGATAGACGTCAGCCCCAGCATTTT. This sequence encodes CASRTRDDRRQPQHF.

This clonotype has only a few counts. The rearrangement joins TRBV19 to TRBJ1-2; D remains ambiguous. In germline, CDR1 is LNHDA, CDR2 SQIVND (reference sequence). The CDR3 consists of 16 residues. V lost 7 bases, J lost 2 bases, and 20 bases lay in between. CDR3 loop: CASTPMGRLRNYGYTF. CDR3 DNA: TGTGCCAGTACCCCGATGGGGAGACTGAGAAACTATGGCTACACCTTC.

This clonotype was detected a few times. This chain connects TRBV6-2 or TRBV6-3 to TRBJ2-1; D call uncertain. Germline values: CDR1 MNHEY, CDR2 SVGEGT. The CDR3 loop spans 13 amino acids. Trimming took off 5 bases at V and 6 bases at J, with 11 bases between the two ends. The CDR3 here is CASSKSGLNEQFF. CDR3 coding DNA: TGTGCCAGCAGTAAATCCGGTCTCAATGAGCAGTTCTTC.

The table lists this clonotype with a few counts. The J gene is TRBJ2-5, the V gene TRBV3-1; 9 nucleotides match TRBD2. The germline V gene encodes CDR1 LGHDT and CDR2 YNNKEL (reference sequence). V gave up 7 bases and J gave up 3 bases; unmatched junction bases: 27. The CDR3 has 21 amino acids. The CDR3 DNA is TGTGCCAGCAACCGCAGGGTCGGAGTAGCGGGGGCCCCCGGACAAAAAGAGACCCAGTACTTC. Translating gives CASNRRVGVAGAPGQKETQYF.

Only a few counts were recorded for this clonotype. The V call is TRBV28, the J call TRBJ2-7; D ambiguous. The V gene's germline CDR1 is MDHEN and CDR2 SYDVKM. The CDR3 consists of 13 residues. Trimming took off 6 bases at V and 2 bases at J, with 11 bases between the two ends. CDR3 bases: TGTGCCAGCAGCTTACAAAACCCCTACGAGCAGTACTTC. It is translated as CASSLQNPYEQYF.

The chain employs TRBV11-2 and TRBJ1-1; TRBD1 agrees at 8 bases. Germline CDR1 SGHAT, CDR2 FQNNGV. The J segment lost 7 bases and the V segment lost 1 base, leaving 8 bases of the junction unmatched. This CDR3 is 15 amino acids long. The CDR3 reads CASSLVGTGAIEAFF. The CDR3 nucleotides read TGTGCCAGCAGCTTAGTGGGGACAGGAGCGATTGAAGCTTTCTTT.

In its sample, this clonotype was seen a few times. The chain combines TRBV12-3 or TRBV12-4 with TRBJ2-7; 7 bases match TRBD2. The CDR3 consists of 14 residues. The V gene end was trimmed by 4 bases and the J gene end by 1 base; junction bases not matched to a gene: 4. The CDR3 bases are TGTGCCAGCAGTTATGGGAGGGGATCCTACGAGCAGTACTTC. Protein sequence: CASSYGRGSYEQYF.

This clonotype was counted many times. The chain joins TRBV28 to TRBJ2-5; TRBD1 matches 8 bases. The CDR3 is made up of 14 amino acids. V was pared by 7 bases and J by 6 bases, with 10 bases of the junction left unmatched. Germline CDR1 reads MDHEN; CDR2 reads SYDVKM. The CDR3 DNA sequence: TGTGCCAGCATCTTGGCCGGACAGGGAAAGACCCAGTACTTC. It is translated as CASILAGQGKTQYF.

This clonotype was seen a few times. V is TRBV4-3 and J is TRBJ2-2; a weak D match, TRBD2 (5 bases). This CDR3 spans 16 amino acids. Germline values: CDR1 LGHNA, CDR2 YSLEER. The V end lost 0 bases, the J end lost 4 bases, and 12 bases lay between the germline ends. Written as DNA, the CDR3 is TGCGCCAGCAGCCAAGAGCGGGCTGAGGTCACCGGGGAGCTGTTTTTT. It yields the protein CASSQERAEVTGELFF.

The rearrangement joins TRBV4-3 to TRBJ2-1, with TRBD2 as a possible D gene (6 bases). Germline assignment: CDR1 LGHNA and CDR2 YSLEER. Trimming left V 4 bases short and J 1 base short, with 11 bases between. CDR3 length: 15 amino acids. CDR3 coding DNA: TGCGCCAGCAGCCGAGGGACTTTTTCCTACAATGAGCAGTTCTTC. It yields the protein CASSRGTFSYNEQFF.

This clonotype came up a few times. CDR3 DNA sequence: TGCAGCGGGGGGGACAGGGGTTATGGCTACACCTTC. This sequence encodes CSGGDRGYGYTF. The chain employs TRBV20-1 and TRBJ1-2, with TRBD1 identical over 10 bases. This CDR3 contains 12 residues. Per germline, CDR1 DFQATT and CDR2 SNEGSKA (reference sequence).

The chain carries TRBV4-2 and TRBJ2-1; TRBD1 might be the D (6 bases). Trimming removed 4 bases at V and 4 bases at J, with 14 bases between. The CDR3 is 15 residues long. Germline assignment: CDR1 LGHNA and CDR2 YNFKEQ. The CDR3, as DNA: TGTGCCAGCAGCCGAACACCGGGACAATACAATGAGCAGTTCTTC. Amino acids: CASSRTPGQYNEQFF.

J is TRBJ1-2 and V is TRBV3-1; maybe TRBD1 (6 bases). Germline CDR1 LGHDT, CDR2 YNNKEL (reference sequence). V was shortened by 1 base and J by 4 bases, with 10 bases between the two germline ends. The CDR3 has 14 amino acids. The CDR3 sequence: CASSQGGGTYGYTF. The CDR3 nucleotides read TGTGCCAGCAGCCAAGGGGGGGGCACCTATGGCTACACCTTC.

J is TRBJ2-1 and V is TRBV20-1; 10 positions match TRBD2. The CDR3 consists of 15 residues. Germline CDR1 is DFQATT and CDR2 is SNEGSKA (reference sequence). Trimming took 5 bases from V and 4 from J; bases not matched to a gene: 8. The CDR3 protein is CSAHMTSGLYNEQFF. The CDR3 DNA sequence: TGCAGTGCTCATATGACTAGCGGGCTATACAATGAGCAGTTCTTC.

This chain uses TRBV5-8 with TRBJ2-1, with 10 positions matching TRBD2. The CDR3 extends over 17 amino acids. Germline CDR1 and CDR2: SGHTS and YDEGEE. V lost 7 bases and J lost 3; bases outside the gene matches: 13. CDR3 sequence: CASGTRLAGVIYNEQFF. The CDR3, as DNA: TGTGCCAGCGGCACCCGGCTAGCGGGAGTTATCTACAATGAGCAGTTCTTC.

This clonotype was counted ten times or more. The genes are TRBV5-1 and TRBJ1-5; TRBD1 might be the D (5 bases). Trimming pared 4 bases from V and 3 bases from J, leaving 14 bases between. This CDR3 is 15 amino acids long. CDR1 is SGHRS and CDR2 is YFSETQ in the germline V gene. The CDR3 coding sequence is TGCGCCAGCAGCGCGGGGGGTTCTGACAATCAGCCCCAGCATTTT. Translating it yields CASSAGGSDNQPQHF. Full variable domain (missing parts from reference TRBV5-1 and TRBJ1-5): KAGVTQTPRYLIKTRGQQVTLSCSPISGHRSVSWYQQTPGQGLQFLFEYFSETQRNKGNFPGRFSGRQFSNSRSEMNVSTLELGDSALYLCASSAGGSDNQPQHFGDGTRLSIL.

The gene calls are TRBV11-2 and TRBJ1-3; TRBD1 agrees at 8 bases. Losses at the gene ends were 6 bases for V and 7 bases for J; bases not matched to a gene: 8. The CDR3 is 14 amino acids. Germline V gene data show CDR1 as SGHAT and CDR2 as FQNNGV. The CDR3 sequence is CASRLTTGANTIYF. In DNA form, the CDR3 reads TGTGCCAGCAGACTCACGACAGGGGCCAACACCATATATTTT.

This clonotype was seen a few times. This chain joins TRBV2 and TRBJ2-7; 10 positions agree with TRBD1. The CDR3 is made up of 13 amino acids. With V trimmed by 6 bases and J by 3 bases, 2 bases remained unmatched. The germline CDR1 and CDR2 sequences are SNHLY and FYNNEI. The CDR3 DNA is TGTGCCAGCAGGGGGACAGGGGTCTACGAGCAGTACTTC. Translating gives CASRGTGVYEQYF. Using reference TRBV2 and TRBJ2-7 for the parts outside the CDR3, the full variable domain is EPEVTQTPSHQVTQMGQEVILRCVPISNHLYFYWYRQILGQKVEFLVSFYNNEISEKSEIFDDQFSVERPDGSNFTLKIRSTKLEDSAMYFCASRGTGVYEQYFGPGTRLTVT.

The chain combines TRBV24-1 with TRBJ1-2; 11 bases fit TRBD1. Germline CDR1 is KGHDR and CDR2 is SFDVKD. The CDR3 loop spans 15 amino acids. V lost 2 bases and J lost 6; bases outside the gene matches: 4. The CDR3 DNA sequence: TGTGCCACCAGTGATTCCGGGACAGGGGGGGATGGCTACACCTTC. Translation gives CATSDSGTGGDGYTF.

This chain uses TRBV3-1 with TRBJ1-2, with D perhaps matching TRBD1 (5 bases). CDR3 length: 16 residues. Germline V gives CDR1 LGHDT, CDR2 YNNKEL (reference sequence). Trimming shortened V by 1 base and J by 0 bases, and 12 bases separated the two germline ends. The CDR3 DNA is TGTGCCAGCAGCCAAGCAGCAGCAGGGACTAACTATGGCTACACCTTC. Its protein is CASSQAAAGTNYGYTF.

In this sample, this clonotype turned up a few times. The rearrangement links TRBV12-3 or TRBV12-4 to TRBJ2-2; 10 bases agree with TRBD1. This CDR3 is 15 amino acids long. With V trimmed by 5 bases and J by 10 bases, 10 bases remained unmatched. CDR3 sequence: CASSTSGTGVVELFF. In nucleotides, the CDR3 is TGTGCCAGCAGTACCTCCGGGACAGGGGTAGTGGAGCTGTTTTTT.

V gene TRBV5-6 combines with J gene TRBJ2-3; the match to TRBD2 covers 10 bases. The junction had 6 bases not matched to a gene; V was cut back by 2 bases and J by 0 bases. The V gene's germline CDR1 is SGHDT and CDR2 YYEEEE. The CDR3 covers 17 residues. CDR3 loop: CASSFRTSGESTDTQYF. CDR3 sequence (DNA): TGTGCCAGCAGCTTCCGGACTAGCGGAGAAAGCACAGATACGCAGTATTTT.

V usage is TRBV18 and J usage is TRBJ2-3, with 7 bases that match TRBD2. The CDR3 runs 17 residues. Per germline, CDR1 KGHSH and CDR2 LQKENI. V gave up 1 base and J gave up 1 base; unmatched junction bases: 8. The CDR3 DNA reads as TGTGCCAGCTCACCACTTTTTCGGGGGGACGGCACAGATACGCAGTATTTT. Its translation is CASSPLFRGDGTDTQYF.

The chain links TRBV28 to TRBJ2-1; 10 nucleotides match TRBD2. The CDR3 runs to 12 residues. J was trimmed by 10 bases and V by 8 bases; bases with no gene match: 5. The germline V gene encodes CDR1 MDHEN and CDR2 SYDVKM. CDR3: CASFLAGGEQFF. The CDR3 coding sequence is TGTGCCAGCTTTTTAGCGGGAGGAGAGCAGTTCTTC.

The chain carries TRBV20-1 and TRBJ2-3; 9 bases agree with TRBD1. CDR1 is DFQATT, CDR2 SNEGSKA, per germline (reference sequence). The CDR3 sequence is 14 residues long. J was trimmed by 4 bases and V by 6 bases; bases with no gene match: 8. This chain's CDR3 is CSALTGGGADTQYF. In DNA form, the CDR3 reads TGCAGTGCCCTCACAGGGGGCGGCGCAGATACGCAGTATTTT.

This clonotype was seen many times. The rearrangement uses TRBV3-1 and TRBJ2-7; D is uncertain. The V gene lost 6 bases and the J gene lost 0 bases, with 6 bases spanning the gap. CDR3 length equals 12 residues. CDR1 is LGHDT and CDR2 is YNNKEL in the germline V gene (reference sequence). Here the CDR3 reads CASSQNSYEQYF. Here the CDR3 DNA reads TGTGCCAGCAGTCAGAACTCCTACGAGCAGTACTTC.